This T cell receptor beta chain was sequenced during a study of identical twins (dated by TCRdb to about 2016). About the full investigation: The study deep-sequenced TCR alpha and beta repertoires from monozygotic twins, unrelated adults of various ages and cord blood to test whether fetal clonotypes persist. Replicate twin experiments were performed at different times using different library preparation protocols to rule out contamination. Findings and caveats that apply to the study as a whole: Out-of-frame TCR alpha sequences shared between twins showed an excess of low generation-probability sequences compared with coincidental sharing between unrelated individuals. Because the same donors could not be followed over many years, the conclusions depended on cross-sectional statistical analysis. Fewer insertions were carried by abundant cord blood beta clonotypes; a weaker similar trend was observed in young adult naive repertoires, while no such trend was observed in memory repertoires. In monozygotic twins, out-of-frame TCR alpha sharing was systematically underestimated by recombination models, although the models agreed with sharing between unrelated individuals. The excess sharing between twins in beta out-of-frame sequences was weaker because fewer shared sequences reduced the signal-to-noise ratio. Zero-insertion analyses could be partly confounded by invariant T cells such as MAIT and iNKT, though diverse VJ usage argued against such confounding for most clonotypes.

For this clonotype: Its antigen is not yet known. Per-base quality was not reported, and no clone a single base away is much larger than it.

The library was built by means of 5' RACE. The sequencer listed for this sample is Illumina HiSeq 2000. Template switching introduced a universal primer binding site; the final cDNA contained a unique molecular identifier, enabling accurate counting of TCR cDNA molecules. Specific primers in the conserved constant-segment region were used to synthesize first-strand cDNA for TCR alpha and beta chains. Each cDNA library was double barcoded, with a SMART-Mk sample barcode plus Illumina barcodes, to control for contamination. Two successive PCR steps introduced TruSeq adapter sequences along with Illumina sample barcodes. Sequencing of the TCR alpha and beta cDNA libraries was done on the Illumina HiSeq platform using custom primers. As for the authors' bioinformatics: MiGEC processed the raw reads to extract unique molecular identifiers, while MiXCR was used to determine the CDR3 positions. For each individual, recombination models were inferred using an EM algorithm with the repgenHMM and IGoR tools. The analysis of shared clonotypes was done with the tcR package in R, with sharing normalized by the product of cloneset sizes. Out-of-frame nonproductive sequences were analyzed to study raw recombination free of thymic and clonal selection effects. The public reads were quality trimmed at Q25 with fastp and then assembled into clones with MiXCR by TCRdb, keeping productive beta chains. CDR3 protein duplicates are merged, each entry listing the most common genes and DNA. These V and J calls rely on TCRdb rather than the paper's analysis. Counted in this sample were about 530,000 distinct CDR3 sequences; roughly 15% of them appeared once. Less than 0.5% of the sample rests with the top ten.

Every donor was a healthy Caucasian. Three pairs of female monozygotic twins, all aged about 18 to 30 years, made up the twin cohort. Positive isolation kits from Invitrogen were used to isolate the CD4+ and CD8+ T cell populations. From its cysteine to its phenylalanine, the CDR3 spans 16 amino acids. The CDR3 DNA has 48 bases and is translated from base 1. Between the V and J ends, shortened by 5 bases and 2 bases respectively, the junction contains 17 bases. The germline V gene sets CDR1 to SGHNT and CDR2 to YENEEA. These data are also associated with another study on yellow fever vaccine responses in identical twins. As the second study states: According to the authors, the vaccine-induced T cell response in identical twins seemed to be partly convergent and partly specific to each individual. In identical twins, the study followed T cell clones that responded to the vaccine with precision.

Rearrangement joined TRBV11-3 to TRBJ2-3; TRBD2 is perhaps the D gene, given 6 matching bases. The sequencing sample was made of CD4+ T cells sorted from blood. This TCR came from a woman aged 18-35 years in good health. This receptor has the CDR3 CASSRPAGWDTDTQYF. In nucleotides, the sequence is TGTGCCAGCAGCCGTCCAGCGGGCTGGGACACAGATACGCAGTATTTT. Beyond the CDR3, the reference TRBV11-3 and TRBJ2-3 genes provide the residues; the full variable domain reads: EAGVVQSPRYKIIEKKQPVAFWCNPISGHNTLYWYLQNLGQGPELLIRYENEEAVDDSQLPKDRFSAERLKGVDSTLKIQPAELGDSAVYLCASSRPAGWDTDTQYFGPGTRLTVL.